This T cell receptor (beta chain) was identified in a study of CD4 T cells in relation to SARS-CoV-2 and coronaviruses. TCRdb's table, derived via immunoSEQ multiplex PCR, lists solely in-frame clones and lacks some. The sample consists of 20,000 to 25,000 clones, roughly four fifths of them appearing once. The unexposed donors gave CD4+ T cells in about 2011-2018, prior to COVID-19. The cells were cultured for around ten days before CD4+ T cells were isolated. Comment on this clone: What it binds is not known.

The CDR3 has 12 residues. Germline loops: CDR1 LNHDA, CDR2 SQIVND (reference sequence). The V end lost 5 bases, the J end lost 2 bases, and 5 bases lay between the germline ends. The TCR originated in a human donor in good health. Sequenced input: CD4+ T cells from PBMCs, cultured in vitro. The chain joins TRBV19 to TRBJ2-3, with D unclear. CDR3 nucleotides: TGTGCCAGTAGTCGGTACACAGATACGCAGTATTTT. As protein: CASSRYTDTQYF.